This T cell receptor (beta chain) was documented in a study of blood T cell repertoires in COVID-19. Germline CDR1 is LNHNV and CDR2 is YYDKDF (reference sequence). This CDR3 is 19 amino acids long. V lost 0 bases, J lost 2 bases, and 20 bases lay in between. The data were produced by immunoSEQ multiplex PCR, yet TCRdb's version contains in-frame clones alone and is incomplete. The sample records roughly 200,000 clones, more than 65% being singletons. Sequencing was performed on peripheral blood. The clonotype originates from a man between 50 and 59 years old with active or convalescent COVID-19. This sequence joins TRBV15 and TRBJ2-1; D is perhaps TRBD2 (6 bases). The CDR3 nucleotides read TGTGCCACCAGCAGAGATGACAACGGGAGACTTTACCCCTACAATGAGCAGTTCTTC. Its protein is CATSRDDNGRLYPYNEQFF.